This T cell receptor beta chain stems from a study of T cell repertoires in cytomegalovirus infection (dated 2019 in TCRdb). Regarding the study in general: Donor HLA type was relevant to the analysis, because carriage of CMV infection together with the matching HLA type was indicated by public TCR beta signatures.

This clonotype was picked up a small number of times. Which antigen it targets is not known. No base quality information exists; no much larger clone differs at one position. What the research found in general, with its limitations: Cumulative frequency of public TCR beta family members discriminated carriers of CMV infection plus the relevant HLA type in this cohort and an independent roughly 350-donor cohort. The ex vivo response was dominated by HLA-C-restricted CMV-specific TCR beta clonotypes, and the single most frequent clonotype in two of eight donors was supplied by these HLA-C-restricted clonotypes.

V is reduced by 3 bases and J by 2 bases, leaving a spacing of 16 bases between them. CDR3 length: 16 amino acids, cysteine to phenylalanine. This entry keeps only the CDR3 DNA: 48 bases, framed from base 1. From the germline V gene, CDR1 is SGHRS and CDR2 is YFSETQ. Sequencing instrument: Illumina HiSeq 1500. The public reads were run again by TCRdb, first through fastp at Q25 and then through MiXCR, and only productive beta chains were kept. Every distinct CDR3 protein forms one entry, paired with its most common genes and DNA. This sample gives just over 300,000 distinct CDR3 sequences in total; about a sixth of them show up just once. The top ten clones comprise around 13% of the sample.

The TCR was taken from a human donor in good health (CMV status not recorded). Some clones in this sample may be carry-over from other donors' samples. The rearrangement joined TRBV5-1 to TRBJ2-3, with a weak D call of TRBD2 (5 bases match). Sequencing was carried out using PBMCs. Here is the DNA: TGCGCCAGCAGCTGGGAGCACAGCCTCTCCACAGATACGCAGTATTTT. It translates as CASSWEHSLSTDTQYF.